A single sample is the source of the 23 T cell receptor beta chains below, sequenced in a study of human T cells and chemical hapten exposure. TCRdb called the RACE reads again in MiXCR, with one record for every CDR3 protein. The sample has under 75,000 distinct CDR3 sequences, about 9% seen once; the top ten hold approximately 3.4%. Time point denoted: patch test 2, 6 weeks after DPC sensitization. Treatment noted: therapeutic diphenylcyclopropenone sensitization with weekly scalp DPC. The source was whole blood, collected in connection with sensitization to the hapten diphenylcyclopropenone (DPC). These receptors all come from a woman aged 50 to 60 with alopecia areata. Some clones in this sample may be carry-over from other donors' samples.

This clonotype was seen only a few times. This sequence joins TRBV2 and TRBJ2-7; maybe TRBD1 (5 bases). The CDR3 is made up of 11 amino acids. Germline CDR1 is SNHLY and CDR2 is FYNNEI. Trimming took off 7 bases at V and 9 bases at J, with 13 bases between the two ends. CDR3: CASTGNKGQYF. The DNA of the CDR3 is TGTGCCAGCACAGGGAATAAAGGGCAGTACTTC.

This clonotype was counted between two and nine times. The chain employs TRBV12-3 or TRBV12-4 and TRBJ2-7; D possibly corresponds to TRBD2 (6 bases). The length of the CDR3 is 14 residues. With 7 bases removed from V and 3 bases from J, the gap between germline ends came to 16 bases. The CDR3, as DNA: TGTGCCAGCACCCTAGGAGGGGTATTCTACGAGCAGTACTTC. Its translation is CASTLGGVFYEQYF.

The genes are TRBV20-1 and TRBJ2-7, with a tentative D call TRBD1 (6 bases). The length of the CDR3 is 11 residues. Deletions cut 1 base from V and 6 bases from J, with 7 bases between. Germline assignment: CDR1 DFQATT and CDR2 SNEGSKA (reference sequence). CDR3 region: CSARGTAEQYF. CDR3 in DNA: TGCAGTGCTAGAGGGACAGCCGAGCAGTACTTC.

This clonotype was seen only a few times. The J gene is TRBJ2-3, the V gene TRBV10-2; TRBD2 might be the D (6 bases). Germline values: CDR1 WSHSY, CDR2 SAAADI. This CDR3 region has 16 residues. Trimming stripped 7 bases from V and 0 bases from J, with 17 bases between. CDR3 coding DNA: TGCGCCAGCAAGGGAAGGAGCGGGCCAAGCACAGATACGCAGTATTTT. This sequence encodes CASKGRSGPSTDTQYF.

This clonotype has ten or more counts. This chain connects TRBV4-3 to TRBJ2-3; no firm D call. Looked up from germline, CDR1 is LGHNA and CDR2 is YSLEER. The CDR3 covers 15 residues. V lost 4 bases to trimming and J lost 5 bases, with 16 bases between them. The CDR3 region has the DNA TGCGCCAGCAGCCCCGCGCCCCCCCGCGGAGATACGCAGTATTTT. Its protein product is CASSPAPPRGDTQYF.

V usage is TRBV5-6 and J usage is TRBJ2-4; 8 positions match TRBD1. The CDR3 covers 14 residues. The germline CDR1 and CDR2 sequences are SGHDT and YYEEEE. Germline trimming cut 0 bases from V and 7 bases from J; bases unmatched to any gene: 3. The CDR3 region has the DNA TGTGCCAGCAGCTTGGGAACAGGGGGGAACATTCAGTACTTC. Residues: CASSLGTGGNIQYF.

This clonotype was recorded at least ten times. The chain recombines TRBV21-1 with TRBJ2-3. TRBV21-1 is a pseudogene. The CDR3 loop spans 11 amino acids. DNA of the CDR3: TGTGCCAGCAGTCGCACAGATACGCAGTATTTT. Amino acid sequence: CASSRTDTQYF.

The chain has TRBV20-1 and TRBJ2-5; D is uncertain. Trimming stripped 0 bases from V and 4 bases from J, with 9 bases between. This CDR3 contains 13 residues. Germline lookup yields CDR1 DFQATT and CDR2 SNEGSKA (reference sequence). CDR3 loop: CSARDRSIETQYF. The CDR3, as DNA: TGCAGTGCTAGAGACAGGTCCATAGAGACCCAGTACTTC.

The chain has TRBV7-2 and TRBJ1-6; D is unresolved. The V end lost 1 base, the J end lost 6 bases, and 13 bases lay between the germline ends. Germline V gene lookup returns CDR1 SGHTA and CDR2 FQGNSA. The CDR3 is 16 amino acids. In DNA form, the CDR3 reads TGTGCCAGCAGCTTAGGGGTGACAAGCGCTAATTCACCCCTCCACTTT. It codes for CASSLGVTSANSPLHF.

This rearrangement joins TRBV27 to TRBJ1-2, with D perhaps matching TRBD1 (6 bases). The CDR3 loop spans 14 amino acids. Germline CDR1 is MNHEY and CDR2 is SMNVEV (reference sequence). V lost 1 base and J lost 6, with 12 bases in between. The DNA for the CDR3 is TGTGCCAGCAGTTTATGGTCCGGGGGCGATGGCTACACCTTC. Its protein product is CASSLWSGGDGYTF.

The table lists this clonotype with a few counts. J is TRBJ1-2 and V is TRBV20-1; 12 bases match TRBD1. The CDR3 contains 16 residues. The J segment lost 3 bases and the V segment lost 1 base, leaving 6 bases of the junction unmatched. Germline CDR1 and CDR2: DFQATT and SNEGSKA (reference sequence). CDR3 bases: TGCAGTGCTAGAGGAGGGACAGGGGGCCGGTACTATGGCTACACCTTC. It specifies CSARGGTGGRYYGYTF.

This clonotype was detected only a few times. The V call is TRBV28, the J call TRBJ1-1; 7 bases match TRBD1. The germline CDR1 and CDR2 sequences are MDHEN and SYDVKM. V was pared by 4 bases and J by 5 bases, with 4 bases of the junction left unmatched. This CDR3 comprises 13 residues. For the CDR3, the DNA is TGTGCCAGCAGTTCGACAGGGAGGACTGAAGCTTTCTTT. It is translated as CASSSTGRTEAFF.

This sequence joins TRBV29-1 and TRBJ1-1; the D is unclear. Germline V gene lookup returns CDR1 SQVTM and CDR2 ANQGSEA. The V end was cut by 5 bases, the J end by 6 bases, with 10 bases between. The CDR3 is 11 amino acids. CDR3 DNA sequence: TGCAGCGTTCTCCGGGTATCTGAAGCTTTCTTT. Translated: CSVLRVSEAFF.

The chain is built from TRBV5-4 and TRBJ1-2; a possible D gene is TRBD1 (5 bases). CDR1 is SGHNT, CDR2 YYREEE, per germline (reference sequence). The CDR3 sequence is 15 residues long. V was clipped by 0 bases and J by 8 bases, with 17 bases between them. In nucleotides, the CDR3 is TGTGCCAGCAGCTTGGAGAGTGGGGCCCGCCGGGGCTACACCTTC. This gives the protein CASSLESGARRGYTF.

This clonotype occurred many times. This chain links TRBV7-9 with TRBJ2-7, with 8 bases lining up with TRBD1. Germline loops: CDR1 SEHNR, CDR2 FQNEAQ (reference sequence). CDR3 length: 14 residues. Trimming at V came to 5 bases and at J to 4 bases, leaving 7 bases not matched to a gene. In DNA, the CDR3 is TGTGCCAGCAGCGGCCGACAGGGGAGGTACGAGCAGTACTTC. Translation gives CASSGRQGRYEQYF.

This clonotype has a handful of counts. The chain has TRBV12-3 or TRBV12-4 and TRBJ2-1; 8 bases fit TRBD2. V was pared by 5 bases and J by 6 bases, with 6 bases of the junction left unmatched. This CDR3 spans 14 amino acids. The CDR3 loop reads CASSLGGGANEQFF. The CDR3 DNA follows: TGTGCCAGCAGTCTCGGGGGGGGGGCCAATGAGCAGTTCTTC.

This clonotype turned up a few times. This chain connects TRBV19 to TRBJ2-6; D perhaps matches TRBD2 (6 bases). The V end was cut by 2 bases, the J end by 0 bases, with 11 bases between. The CDR3 length is 17 residues. Per the germline V gene, CDR1 is LNHDA and CDR2 is SQIVND (reference sequence). The CDR3 region is CASSIIAADSGANVLTF. The CDR3 nucleotides read TGTGCCAGTAGTATAATAGCGGCTGACTCTGGGGCCAACGTCCTGACTTTC.

This clonotype was seen ten or more times. The chain has TRBV20-1 and TRBJ2-3; 7 bases are a match to TRBD1. Trimming at V came to 4 bases and at J to 0 bases, leaving 7 bases not matched to a gene. The CDR3 has 15 residues. CDR1 is DFQATT, CDR2 SNEGSKA, per germline (reference sequence). The CDR3: CSATPGQHSTDTQYF. The DNA for the CDR3 is TGCAGTGCTACCCCGGGACAGCATAGCACAGATACGCAGTATTTT.

Only a few counts were recorded for this clonotype. The chain links TRBV18 to TRBJ1-4; 10 bases fit TRBD1. There are 15 residues in the CDR3. Losses at the gene ends were 0 bases for V and 7 bases for J; bases not matched to a gene: 2. Germline lookup yields CDR1 KGHSH and CDR2 LQKENI. This chain's CDR3 is CASSPPGQGSEKLFF. The CDR3 DNA reads TGTGCCAGCTCACCACCGGGACAGGGGAGTGAAAAACTGTTTTTT.

This clonotype was seen only a few times. The chain carries TRBV5-5 and TRBJ1-1; 12 positions agree with TRBD1. CDR1 SGHKS and CDR2 YYEKEE come from the germline V gene (reference sequence). With 0 bases clipped from V and 5 bases from J, the junction kept 17 bases outside the gene matches. This CDR3 region has 20 residues. The chain's CDR3 is CASSLGSGQGANWDGTEAFF. CDR3 nucleotides: TGTGCCAGCAGCTTGGGATCGGGACAGGGGGCGAATTGGGATGGGACTGAAGCTTTCTTT.

This clonotype showed up many times. The chain has TRBV6-5 and TRBJ2-4; D is tentatively TRBD1 or TRBD2 (5 bases each). The V end lost 0 bases, the J end lost 0 bases, and 12 bases lay between the germline ends. Germline V gene sequence: CDR1 MNHEY, CDR2 SVGAGI. The CDR3 has 17 amino acids. CDR3 region: CASSYSKGTLAKNIQYF. CDR3 DNA: TGTGCCAGCAGTTACTCGAAGGGGACCCTAGCCAAAAACATTCAGTACTTC.

Concerning this clonotype itself: A much larger clone is a single base away; this may be a read error. V gene TRBV9 combines with J gene TRBJ1-3; D is ambiguous. This CDR3 contains 17 residues. The germline V and J ends were trimmed by 0 bases and 1 base, with 14 bases remaining between them. CDR1 is SGDLS, CDR2 YYNGEE, per germline. The CDR3 region has the DNA TGTGCCAGCAGCGTAGGGCTCACTCCTTCTTCTGGAAACACCATATATTTT. Encoded protein: CASSVGLTPSSGNTIYF. The full variable domain, its missing parts supplied by reference TRBV9 and TRBJ1-3, is DSGVTQTPKHLITATGQRVTLRCSPRSGDLSVYWYQQSLDQGLQFLIQYYNGEERAKGNILERFSAQQFPDLHSELNLSSLELGDSALYFCASSVGLTPSSGNTIYFGEGSWLTVV.

The gene calls are TRBV2 and TRBJ2-3; the match to TRBD1 covers 8 bases. The CDR3 consists of 16 residues. The ends lost 5 bases at V and 1 base at J; junction bases unmatched: 8. Germline loops: CDR1 SNHLY, CDR2 FYNNEI. CDR3 bases: TGTGCCAGCAGTTCTCCAGGACAGGGAGGCACAGATACGCAGTATTTT. It codes for CASSSPGQGGTDTQYF.